This T cell receptor (beta chain) came from a study of control samples from healthy donors and cancer patients. A remark on this clone: Other DNA sequences of this sample code for an identical CDR3.

The CDR3 consists of 13 residues. Looked up from germline, CDR1 is MNHEY and CDR2 is SVGAGI. The ends were cut back, 5 bases at V and 9 bases at J, with 16 bases in the middle. Data came from immunoSEQ multiplex PCR; TCRdb stores just in-frame clones and leaves some out. The repertoire holds approximately 100,000 clones, about 85% seen once, with about 2.1% in the top ten. This clonotype originated in a woman between 40 and 55 years old in good health. The J gene is TRBJ1-2, the V gene TRBV6-5, with D possibly being TRBD1 (6 bases). Sequencing input: blood. This CDR3 is CASSPAGTRRYTF. The CDR3 DNA reads as TGTGCCAGCAGTCCCGCCGGGACAAGGCGCTACACCTTC.